The next 11 T cell receptor beta chains were all read from a single sample in a study of T cells in Graves' hyperthyroidism and ophthalmopathy. Regions amplified from RNA transcripts were the TCR beta CDR3 regions. The primer set for the first-round RT-PCR of the TCR CDR3 was HTBI. From the multiplex PCR reads, TCRdb called clonotypes with MiXCR, one entry per CDR3 protein. The data hold 500,000 to 750,000 distinct CDR3 sequences, with 15% to 19% observed a single time. The sequencing input was blood. Receptors were obtained from a woman in her twenties or thirties with Graves' hyperthyroidism.

This clonotype was counted ten times or more. This chain uses TRBV7-9 with TRBJ2-1; 7 bases agree with TRBD1. Germline V lookup: CDR1 SEHNR, CDR2 FQNEAQ (reference sequence). After removal of 5 bases from V and 6 bases from J, the junction contained 7 bases not matched to a gene. This CDR3 comprises 14 residues. CDR3 protein: CASSDRVLFNEQFF. In DNA form, the CDR3 reads TGTGCCAGCAGCGACAGGGTTCTGTTCAATGAGCAGTTCTTC.

As concerns this clonotype: Since a much larger clone is just one base distant, this may be a read error. The chain couples TRBV30 to TRBJ2-7, with no clear D. The CDR3 totals 14 residues. The V and J ends lost 1 base and 9 bases respectively, with 19 bases between them. CDR1 and CDR2 from the germline V gene are GTSNPN and SVGIG (reference sequence). This CDR3 reads CAWSGANSGVGQYF. The CDR3 DNA is TGTGCCTGGAGTGGAGCTAACTCTGGGGTTGGGCAGTACTTC. Supplemented by reference TRBV30 and TRBJ2-7, the full variable domain reads SQTIHQWPATLVQPVGSPLSLECTVEGTSNPNLYWYRQAAGRGLQLLFYSVGIGQISSEVPQNLSASRPQDRQFILSSKKLLLSDSGFYLCAWSGANSGVGQYFGPGTRLTVT.

This clonotype was seen repeatedly, ten times or more. The chain is built from TRBV20-1 and TRBJ1-5, with a weak D call TRBD1 (6 bases). Between the trimmed V and J ends, which lost 4 bases and 0 bases, there was a span of 16 bases. This CDR3 has 16 residues. Germline V gene lookup returns CDR1 DFQATT and CDR2 SNEGSKA (reference sequence). The CDR3 loop is CSAKDSSKNSNQPQHF. The CDR3 DNA is TGCAGTGCTAAGGACAGTAGTAAGAATAGCAATCAGCCCCAGCATTTT.

This clonotype was recorded a few times. The chain recombines TRBV10-1 with TRBJ2-1, with TRBD1 matching 10 bases. V lost 7 bases to trimming and J lost 6 bases; unmatched junction nucleotides: 6. CDR3 length: 14 amino acids. Germline assignment: CDR1 WNHNN and CDR2 SYGVQD (reference sequence). CDR3 sequence (DNA): TGCGCCAGCAACCGGGACAGGGGTGGCAATGAGCAGTTCTTC. Amino acids: CASNRDRGGNEQFF.

This clonotype was seen at least ten times. The chain links TRBV5-1 to TRBJ2-7; 8 bases line up with TRBD2. V gave up 4 bases and J gave up 2 bases; unmatched junction bases: 2. This CDR3 is built from 13 residues. The germline V gene has CDR1 SGHRS and CDR2 YFSETQ. The CDR3 sequence is CASSGAGAYEQYF. The CDR3 coding sequence is TGCGCCAGCAGCGGAGCGGGAGCCTACGAGCAGTACTTC.

This clonotype was found many times. This chain uses TRBV2 with TRBJ2-1, with D perhaps TRBD2 (5 bases). V dropped 3 bases and J dropped 4 bases, with 10 bases sitting between them. The CDR3 is 14 amino acids. Germline-derived CDR1 and CDR2 are SNHLY and FYNNEI. CDR3 residues: CASSDRTGYNEQFF. For the CDR3, the DNA is TGTGCCAGCAGTGATAGGACTGGGTACAATGAGCAGTTCTTC.

This clonotype was counted many times. The chain has TRBV28 and TRBJ2-5; D is uncertain. Germline loops: CDR1 MDHEN, CDR2 SYDVKM. V shed 3 bases and J shed 5 bases, with 7 bases lying between them. This CDR3 comprises 12 residues. The CDR3 bases are TGTGCCAGCAGTTTCTTGCGGGAGACCCAGTACTTC. Residues: CASSFLRETQYF.

The chain is built from TRBV3-1 and TRBJ2-3; D remains unclear. Germline CDR1 reads LGHDT; CDR2 reads YNNKEL (reference sequence). The germline V and J ends were trimmed by 5 bases and 4 bases, with 7 bases remaining between them. This CDR3 region has 12 residues. CDR3 residues: CASSSQSDTQYF. The CDR3 nucleotides are TGTGCCAGCAGCTCACAGTCAGATACGCAGTATTTT.

At least ten counts were recorded for this clonotype. The rearrangement joins TRBV6-1 to TRBJ1-1; D is possibly TRBD1 (5 bases). Germline V gene data show CDR1 as MNHNS and CDR2 as SASEGT. V was trimmed by 4 bases and J by 5 bases, leaving 14 bases between them. The CDR3 runs to 14 residues. CDR3 in DNA: TGTGCCAGCAGTGCCCAGGGTGGGACGACTGAAGCTTTCTTT. Translation: CASSAQGGTTEAFF.

The J gene is TRBJ2-7, the V gene TRBV19; 10 bases match TRBD1. V lost 6 bases to trimming and J lost 5 bases; unmatched junction nucleotides: 10. The CDR3 loop spans 15 amino acids. CDR1 is LNHDA, CDR2 SQIVND, per germline (reference sequence). In nucleotides, the CDR3 is TGTGCCAGTAGCCCCGGGGTGGGACAGGGGCACGAGCAGTACTTC. This translates into CASSPGVGQGHEQYF.

The chain carries TRBV14 and TRBJ2-5; D call uncertain. V lost 0 bases and J lost 5, with 10 bases in between. CDR3 size: 14 residues. The germline CDR1 and CDR2 sequences are SGHDN and FVKESK. DNA for the CDR3: TGTGCCAGCAGCCAAGAAACGAGTCGGGAGACCCAGTACTTC. Translated: CASSQETSRETQYF.